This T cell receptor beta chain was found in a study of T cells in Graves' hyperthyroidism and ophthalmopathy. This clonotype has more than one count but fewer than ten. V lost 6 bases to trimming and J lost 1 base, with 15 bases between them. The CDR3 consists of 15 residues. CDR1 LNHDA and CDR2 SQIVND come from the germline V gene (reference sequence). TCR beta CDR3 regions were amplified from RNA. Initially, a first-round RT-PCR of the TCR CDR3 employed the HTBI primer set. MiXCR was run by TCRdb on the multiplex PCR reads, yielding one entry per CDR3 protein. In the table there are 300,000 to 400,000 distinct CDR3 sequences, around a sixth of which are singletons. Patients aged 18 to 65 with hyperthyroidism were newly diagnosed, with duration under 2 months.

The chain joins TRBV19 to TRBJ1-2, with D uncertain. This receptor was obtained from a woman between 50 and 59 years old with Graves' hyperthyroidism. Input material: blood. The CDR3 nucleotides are TGTGCCAGTAGAAAAATACAAGACCTTAACTATGGCTACACCTTC. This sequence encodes CASRKIQDLNYGYTF.